This paragraph covers one T cell receptor beta chain sequence. Its matching antigen is unknown. The entry originates in a study of PD-1 blockade in classical Hodgkin lymphoma. Study results and caveats: Newly diagnosed patients had baseline TCR diversity that was reportedly lower than that of healthy donors. Patients who initiated nivolumab within 1 year of ASCT were excluded. The diversity seen at baseline in complete responders resembled that of newly diagnosed patients.

After autologous stem cell transplantation all patients relapsed, and prior brentuximab vedotin exposure differed between cohorts. In germline, CDR1 is SGDLS, CDR2 YYNGEE. The CDR3 contains 14 residues. V dropped 0 bases and J dropped 8 bases, with 14 bases sitting between them. This table comes from immunoSEQ multiplex PCR, and its TCRdb copy is limited to in-frame clones, with some not included. The profile covers fewer than 15,000 clones, with about 61% appearing a single time and roughly a tenth taken by the ten largest. The chain has TRBV9 and TRBJ1-1; a possible D gene is TRBD1 (5 bases). The source of this sequence is a human donor with classical Hodgkin lymphoma. The sample here was peripheral blood mononuclear cells (PBMCs), taken at baseline. CDR3 DNA: TGTGCCAGCAGCGTAGGTCCTGCGACAGACGAAGCTTTCTTT. Protein product: CASSVGPATDEAFF. The variable domain in full, with the rest retrieved from reference TRBV9 and TRBJ1-1, is DSGVTQTPKHLITATGQRVTLRCSPRSGDLSVYWYQQSLDQGLQFLIQYYNGEERAKGNILERFSAQQFPDLHSELNLSSLELGDSALYFCASSVGPATDEAFFGQGTRLTVV.